This TCR beta chain was recorded in a study of blood T cell repertoires in COVID-19. Original processing notes: Amplified reference gene primers provided the basis for estimating nucleated cell counts. Profiling relied on immunoSEQ multiplex PCR, and the TCRdb table lists in-frame clones only, not all of them. For V, J and clone size, that table is used; D and trimming come from the DNA. Of about 190,000 clones in the sample, approximately 79% are singletons; the top ten hold 12%. The CDR3 covers 14 residues. V gave up 4 bases and J gave up 7 bases; unmatched junction bases: 6. Germline V gene data show CDR1 as SGHTA and CDR2 as FQGNSA.

The chain couples TRBV7-2 to TRBJ2-1; the match to TRBD1 covers 8 bases. The receptor was isolated from a woman aged 45-65 years with acute or convalescent COVID-19. Sequenced material: peripheral blood. This CDR3 is CASSSKNRGNEQFF. CDR3 sequence (DNA): TGTGCCAGCAGCTCCAAAAACAGGGGGAATGAGCAGTTCTTC.